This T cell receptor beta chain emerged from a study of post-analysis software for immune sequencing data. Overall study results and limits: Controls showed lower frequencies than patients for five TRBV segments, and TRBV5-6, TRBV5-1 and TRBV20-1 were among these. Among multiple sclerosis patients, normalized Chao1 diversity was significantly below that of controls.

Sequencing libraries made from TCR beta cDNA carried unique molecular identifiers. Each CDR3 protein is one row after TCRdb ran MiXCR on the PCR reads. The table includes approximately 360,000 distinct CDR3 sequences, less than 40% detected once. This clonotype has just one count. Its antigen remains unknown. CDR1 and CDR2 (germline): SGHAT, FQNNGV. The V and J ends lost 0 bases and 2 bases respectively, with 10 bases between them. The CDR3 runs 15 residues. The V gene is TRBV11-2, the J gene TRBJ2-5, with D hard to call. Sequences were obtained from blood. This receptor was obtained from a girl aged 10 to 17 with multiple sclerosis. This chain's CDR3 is CASSLDFGSQETQYF. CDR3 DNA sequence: TGTGCCAGCAGCTTAGATTTTGGCAGTCAAGAGACCCAGTACTTC.